The clone carrying this T cell receptor beta chain was observed a handful of times. Its specificity is unknown. The entry originates in a study of neurological immune-mediated disorders. With 10-nucleotide random UMIs, 5'RACE was used to make the cDNA. From 15-18 subjects, over 180 million TCR-beta sequences were obtained in each sequencing run. One entry per CDR3 protein, called by TCRdb with MiXCR from the 5' RACE reads. The table shows about 48,000 distinct CDR3 sequences, with 10% occurring only once. Whole-study results and caveats: Falling below healthy controls, multiple sclerosis showed the least TCR clonal expansion, while HTLV-1-associated myelopathy showed the most. Subjects shared no identical expanded-clone CDR3 amino acid sequences, suggesting private TCR-beta repertoires in all groups.

The germline CDR1 and CDR2 sequences are GTSNPN and SVGIG (reference sequence). Between the trimmed V and J ends, which lost 3 bases and 4 bases, there was a span of 12 bases. The CDR3 is made up of 14 amino acids. The sequenced material came from PBMCs. The clonotype originates from a woman aged 35 to 49 with HTLV-1-associated myelopathy (HAM/TSP). The chain links TRBV30 to TRBJ2-2; tentative D call: TRBD1 (5 bases). The CDR3 loop is CAWRQGLGTGELFF. CDR3 sequence (DNA): TGTGCCTGGAGGCAGGGTCTTGGCACCGGGGAGCTGTTTTTT.